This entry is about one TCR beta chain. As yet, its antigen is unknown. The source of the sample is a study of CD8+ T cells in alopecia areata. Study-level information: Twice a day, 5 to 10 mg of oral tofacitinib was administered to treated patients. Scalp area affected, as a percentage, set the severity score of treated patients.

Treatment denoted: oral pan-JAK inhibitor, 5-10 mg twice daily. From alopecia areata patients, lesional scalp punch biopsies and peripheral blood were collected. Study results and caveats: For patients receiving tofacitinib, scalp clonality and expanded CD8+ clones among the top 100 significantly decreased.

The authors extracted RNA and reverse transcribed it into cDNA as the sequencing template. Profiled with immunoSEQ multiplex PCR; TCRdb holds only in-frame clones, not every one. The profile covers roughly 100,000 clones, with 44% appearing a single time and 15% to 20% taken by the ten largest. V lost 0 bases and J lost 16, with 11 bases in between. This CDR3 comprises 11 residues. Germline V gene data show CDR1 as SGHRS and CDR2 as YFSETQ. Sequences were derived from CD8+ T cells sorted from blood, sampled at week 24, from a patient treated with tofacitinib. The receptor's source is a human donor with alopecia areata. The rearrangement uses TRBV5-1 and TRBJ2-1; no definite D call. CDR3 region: CASSLGPIHFF. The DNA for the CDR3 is TGCGCCAGCAGCTTGGGCCCAATTCACTTCTTC.